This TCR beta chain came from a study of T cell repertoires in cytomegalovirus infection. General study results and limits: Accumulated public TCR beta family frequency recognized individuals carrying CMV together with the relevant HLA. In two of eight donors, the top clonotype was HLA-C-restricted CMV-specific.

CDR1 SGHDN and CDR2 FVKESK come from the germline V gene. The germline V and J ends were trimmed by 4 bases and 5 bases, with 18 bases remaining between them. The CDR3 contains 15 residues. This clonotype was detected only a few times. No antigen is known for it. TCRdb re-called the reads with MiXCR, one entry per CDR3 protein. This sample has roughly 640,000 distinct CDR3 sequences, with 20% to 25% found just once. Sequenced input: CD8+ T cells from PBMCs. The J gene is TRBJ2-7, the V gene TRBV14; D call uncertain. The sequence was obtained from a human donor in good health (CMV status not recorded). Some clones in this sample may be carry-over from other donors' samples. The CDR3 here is CASSLAWTGRDEQYF. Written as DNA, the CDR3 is TGTGCCAGCAGCCTGGCTTGGACCGGACGGGACGAGCAGTACTTC.